Listed here are 20 T cell receptor beta chains from one sample, sequenced in a study of lymphopenia after photon versus proton radiotherapy. Measured with immunoSEQ multiplex PCR; TCRdb has only the in-frame clones, and not every one. The table records 2,500 to 3,000 clones, approximately 94% of them present only once. The sequenced sample was peripheral blood, obtained from a patient treated with photon-based radiotherapy. The receptors come from a woman aged 70-85 years with pancreatic cancer.

This clone came up once. The chain uses TRBV4-2 and TRBJ2-2; TRBD2 aligns across 9 bases. The CDR3 runs to 18 residues. V trimming: 0 bases; J trimming: 9 bases; junction bases outside the gene matches: 14. Per germline, CDR1 LGHNA and CDR2 YNFKEQ. The CDR3 loop reads CASSQDMASGIGNRELFF. DNA of the CDR3: TGTGCCAGCAGCCAAGATATGGCTAGCGGGATCGGCAACCGGGAGCTGTTTTTT.

V usage is TRBV5-2 and J usage is TRBJ1-2. TRBV5-2 is an annotated pseudogene. This CDR3 has 13 residues. The DNA of the CDR3 is TGTGCCAGCAAATTACGAAAGACCTATGGCTACACCTTC. Amino acids: CASKLRKTYGYTF.

This chain links TRBV19 with TRBJ2-2; the D is unclear. V was cut by 6 bases and J by 0 bases, with 8 bases left in between. Germline loops: CDR1 LNHDA, CDR2 SQIVND (reference sequence). The CDR3 has 14 residues. The CDR3 bases are TGTGCCAGTAGGACGGGCTCGAACACCGGGGAGCTGTTTTTT. Protein product: CASRTGSNTGELFF.

V and J are TRBV27 and TRBJ2-7, with D perhaps TRBD2 (6 bases). From germline, CDR1 is MNHEY and CDR2 SMNVEV (reference sequence). This CDR3 spans 15 amino acids. V lost 4 bases and J lost 2, with 15 bases in between. In nucleotides, the CDR3 is TGTGCCAGCAGTTACTCCCACGGGACTGCCTACGAGCAGTACTTC. Protein: CASSYSHGTAYEQYF.

In this sample, this clone turned up once. This chain connects TRBV18 to TRBJ2-2; no clear D. The CDR3 consists of 13 residues. The V gene lost 0 bases and the J gene lost 5 bases, with 4 bases spanning the gap. Germline assignment: CDR1 KGHSH and CDR2 LQKENI. This CDR3 reads CASSPPLTGELFF. CDR3 DNA: TGTGCCAGCTCACCACCTTTGACCGGGGAGCTGTTTTTT.

The chain recombines TRBV6-5 with TRBJ1-1; D remains unclear. In germline, CDR1 is MNHEY, CDR2 SVGAGI. V dropped 4 bases and J dropped 6 bases, with 12 bases sitting between them. The CDR3 covers 13 residues. The CDR3 nucleotides are TGTGCCAGCAGTTTGGCCCGGTGGGCTGAAGCTTTCTTT. Translation: CASSLARWAEAFF.

Only one count was recorded for this clone. V gene TRBV7-9 combines with J gene TRBJ2-3; 9 bases map to TRBD1. Germline-derived CDR1 and CDR2 are SEHNR and FQNEAQ (reference sequence). The CDR3 spans 17 residues. Germline trimming cut 1 base from V and 2 bases from J; bases unmatched to any gene: 7. The CDR3 reads CASSLGSGTGYTDTQYF. The CDR3 DNA reads TGTGCCAGCAGCTTAGGATCCGGGACAGGGTACACAGATACGCAGTATTTT.

This rearrangement joins TRBV29-1 to TRBJ1-3; perhaps TRBD1 as D (5 bases). CDR3 length equals 18 residues. V was cut by 8 bases and J by 4 bases, with 30 bases left in between. Germline CDR1 SQVTM, CDR2 ANQGSEA. The CDR3 loop is CSPPVLEETGVEGNTIYF. The CDR3 nucleotides are TGCAGCCCCCCTGTTTTGGAGGAAACAGGAGTGGAAGGAAACACCATATATTTT. Full variable domain (remainder filled in from reference TRBV29-1 and TRBJ1-3): SAVISQKPSRDICQRGTSLTIQCQVDSQVTMMFWYRQQPGQSLTLIATANQGSEATYESGFVIDKFPISRPNLTFSTLTVSNMSPEDSSIYLCSPPVLEETGVEGNTIYFGEGSWLTVV.

J is TRBJ1-5 and V is TRBV5-5; the D is unclear. V was pared by 2 bases and J by 3 bases, with 9 bases between. The CDR3 has 14 amino acids. Germline V gives CDR1 SGHKS, CDR2 YYEKEE (reference sequence). Here the CDR3 reads CASSFSVANQPQHF. Written as DNA, the CDR3 is TGTGCCAGCAGCTTCTCGGTGGCCAATCAGCCCCAGCATTTT. The full variable domain, in which reference TRBV5-5 and TRBJ1-5 provide the parts outside the CDR3, is DAGVTQSPTHLIKTRGQQVTLRCSPISGHKSVSWYQQVLGQGPQFIFQYYEKEERGRGNFPDRFSARQFPNYSSELNVNALLLGDSALYLCASSFSVANQPQHFGDGTRLSIL.

In DNA form, the CDR3 reads TGTGCCAGCAGCCAAGTCTACGAGCAGTACTTC. Residues: CASSQVYEQYF. The rearrangement joins TRBV14 to TRBJ2-7, with D unclear. CDR3 length: 11 residues. The V gene lost 1 base and the J gene lost 3 bases, with 1 base spanning the gap. CDR1 is SGHDN and CDR2 is FVKESK in the germline V gene.

This clone has just one count. The chain links TRBV14 to TRBJ2-5; no clear D. Trimming removed 1 base from V and 1 base from J, with 13 bases in between. The CDR3 has 16 residues. Per the germline V gene, CDR1 is SGHDN and CDR2 is FVKESK. Here the CDR3 reads CASSQAQGRTQETQYF. CDR3 nucleotides: TGTGCCAGCAGCCAAGCGCAAGGAAGGACCCAAGAGACCCAGTACTTC.

The CDR3 region is CASSPPQEANYGYTF. DNA for the CDR3: TGTGCCAGCTCACCACCGCAAGAAGCTAACTATGGCTACACCTTC. The gene calls are TRBV18 and TRBJ1-2, with D uncertain. CDR3 length: 15 residues. Germline V gives CDR1 KGHSH, CDR2 LQKENI. The V gene lost 0 bases and the J gene lost 0 bases, with 8 bases spanning the gap.

The chain uses TRBV7-9 and TRBJ2-1; 9 positions match TRBD1. This CDR3 has 16 residues. CDR1 and CDR2 from the germline V gene are SEHNR and FQNEAQ (reference sequence). The trim removed 2 bases at V and 6 bases at J, leaving 8 bases unmatched. The CDR3, as DNA: TGTGCCAGCAGCTTACCGGGACAGGGTGGACGCAATGAGCAGTTCTTC. Translating gives CASSLPGQGGRNEQFF.

The chain couples TRBV7-9 to TRBJ2-1; D ambiguous. The CDR3 length is 14 residues. Germline V CDR1 and CDR2: SEHNR, FQNEAQ (reference sequence). Trimming removed 5 bases at V and 7 bases at J, with 15 bases between. The chain's CDR3 is CASSPPNAENEQFF. CDR3 sequence (DNA): TGTGCCAGCAGCCCCCCAAATGCGGAAAATGAGCAGTTCTTC.

DNA of the CDR3: TGTGCCAGCAGCCAACAGGGAGGGACCTACAATGAGCAGTTCTTC. Its translation is CASSQQGGTYNEQFF. V usage is TRBV14 and J usage is TRBJ2-1; TRBD2 matches at 7 bases. V trimming: 2 bases; J trimming: 2 bases; junction bases outside the gene matches: 3. From germline, CDR1 is SGHDN and CDR2 FVKESK. This CDR3 has 15 amino acids.

The J gene is TRBJ2-7, the V gene TRBV5-1; TRBD1 matches 7 bases. V trimming: 0 bases; J trimming: 9 bases; junction bases outside the gene matches: 12. The CDR3 totals 15 residues. Germline CDR1 SGHRS, CDR2 YFSETQ. This CDR3 is CASSLEGQSLRGQYF. Here the CDR3 DNA reads TGCGCCAGCAGCTTGGAGGGACAGTCCCTACGAGGGCAGTACTTC. The full variable domain, completed using reference TRBV5-1 and TRBJ2-7, is KAGVTQTPRYLIKTRGQQVTLSCSPISGHRSVSWYQQTPGQGLQFLFEYFSETQRNKGNFPGRFSGRQFSNSRSEMNVSTLELGDSALYLCASSLEGQSLRGQYFGPGTRLTVT.

The V call is TRBV7-9, the J call TRBJ2-1, with D perhaps matching TRBD2 (6 bases). The length of the CDR3 is 17 residues. Germline V gene lookup returns CDR1 SEHNR and CDR2 FQNEAQ (reference sequence). With 5 bases removed from V and 6 bases from J, the gap between germline ends came to 23 bases. As DNA, the CDR3 is TGTGCCAGCAGCACCGGGACTTTTTTTAGGAGGGCCAATGAGCAGTTCTTC. Its translation is CASSTGTFFRRANEQFF.

This chain joins TRBV30 and TRBJ2-7; D is unclear. The V and J ends lost 1 base and 5 bases respectively, with 15 bases between them. This CDR3 comprises 14 residues. Germline V gives CDR1 GTSNPN, CDR2 SVGIG (reference sequence). CDR3 DNA sequence: TGTGCCTGGAGTGGGGGAACAGTCCCGAACGAGCAGTACTTC. Translation gives CAWSGGTVPNEQYF.

The gene calls are TRBV5-6 and TRBJ1-4, with unresolved D. Germline V gives CDR1 SGHDT, CDR2 YYEEEE. This CDR3 is 14 amino acids long. Trimming stripped 2 bases from V and 8 bases from J, with 13 bases between. CDR3 residues: CASSLKGSGEKLFF. CDR3 bases: TGTGCCAGCAGCTTAAAGGGAAGTGGCGAAAAACTGTTTTTT.

CDR3 DNA: TGTGCCAGTAGTATAGAGGACAGGGGGTCGCTGTTTTTT. This gives the protein CASSIEDRGSLFF. The chain is built from TRBV19 and TRBJ1-4, with 10 positions matching TRBD1. This CDR3 contains 13 residues. CDR1 is LNHDA, CDR2 SQIVND, per germline (reference sequence). The ends lost 0 bases at V and 14 bases at J; junction bases unmatched: 3.